This passage covers 2 T cell receptor beta chains from one sample sequenced in a study of blood T cells in healthy people across ages. Alongside a J-beta primer mix, a sample-barcoded 5' primer served in a second PCR lasting roughly 6 to 11 cycles. One entry per CDR3 protein, called by TCRdb with MiXCR from the 5' RACE reads. In the table there are more than 650,000 distinct CDR3 sequences, about 53% of which are singletons. The specimen sequenced was blood. The origin of the receptors is an elderly man in good health.

The chain employs TRBV7-8 and TRBJ2-5; D uncertain. In germline, CDR1 is SGHVS, CDR2 FQNEAQ. With 5 bases removed from V and 2 bases from J, the gap between germline ends came to 12 bases. The CDR3 consists of 14 residues. CDR3 sequence: CASSVTVAQETQYF. As DNA, the CDR3 is TGTGCCAGCAGCGTCACAGTGGCACAAGAGACCCAGTACTTC.

This clonotype was picked up a small number of times. The chain has TRBV20-1 and TRBJ2-7, with TRBD2 matching 7 bases. This CDR3 contains 14 residues. CDR1 is DFQATT and CDR2 is SNEGSKA in the germline V gene (reference sequence). V shed 1 base, J shed 2 bases, and the junction held 5 bases outside the gene matches. The CDR3 DNA sequence: TGCAGTGCTAGAGCCCTGGGAGGGACCTACGAGCAGTACTTC. Protein product: CSARALGGTYEQYF.